This T cell receptor beta chain appears in the sequencing data of a study of blood T cell repertoires in COVID-19. Each participant's cohort was designated according to participant-reported clinical history. Before being deemed recovered, Cohort 3 donors had two negative PCRs, clearance, or symptom resolution. Authors' methods: Amplification from reference gene primers served as the basis for estimated nucleated cell counts. Measured with immunoSEQ multiplex PCR; TCRdb has only the in-frame clones, and not every one. V and J calls and clone size are those listed in that table; D and trimming were worked out from the DNA. The sample holds a few hundred thousand clones, under 90% seen once. The CDR3 spans 15 residues. The V gene's germline CDR1 is MGHRA and CDR2 YSYEKL. Losses at the gene ends were 6 bases for V and 4 bases for J; bases not matched to a gene: 7.

Input material: PBMCs or T cells enriched from blood (not recorded which). The TCR comes from a woman aged 18-35 years who had recovered from COVID-19. V and J are TRBV4-1 and TRBJ2-1; 9 nucleotides agree with TRBD2. CDR3 in DNA: TGCGCCAGCAGGCTTGGGACTAGCAGATACAATGAGCAGTTCTTC. This gives the protein CASRLGTSRYNEQFF.